Following are 22 T cell receptor beta chains from one sample sequenced in a study of cytomegalovirus exposure and HLA in healthy donors. Researchers ran the PCR with 60 Vbeta and 13 Jbeta primers. The repertoire was sequenced with immunoSEQ multiplex PCR; TCRdb's copy has only in-frame clones and lacks some. The sample includes roughly 150,000 clones, 70% to 80% seen only once; the top ten take approximately 1.2%. Material: PBMCs. These receptor sequences come from a young man in good health and CMV-seronegative.

The genes are TRBV4-3 and TRBJ2-2; D not certain. V lost 1 base to trimming and J lost 0 bases, with 9 bases between them. This CDR3 has 16 residues. Germline V gene data show CDR1 as LGHNA and CDR2 as YSLEER. The CDR3 protein is CASSQAATANTGELFF. In DNA, the CDR3 is TGCGCCAGCAGCCAAGCAGCGACCGCGAACACCGGGGAGCTGTTTTTT.

V usage is TRBV7-9 and J usage is TRBJ2-1; weak D call: TRBD1 (6 bases). The CDR3 consists of 13 residues. Trimming pared 6 bases from V and 5 bases from J, leaving 11 bases between. Germline V CDR1 and CDR2: SEHNR, FQNEAQ (reference sequence). The CDR3 DNA reads TGTGCCAGCAGGTTACAGGGAAACAATGAGCAGTTCTTC. Its translation is CASRLQGNNEQFF. Together with reference TRBV7-9 and TRBJ2-1, the CDR3 gives the full variable domain: DTGVSQNPRHKITKRGQNVTFRCDPISEHNRLYWYRQTLGQGPEFLTYFQNEAQLEKSRLLSDRFSAERPKGSFSTLEIQRTEQGDSAMYLCASRLQGNNEQFFGPGTRLTVL.

The chain joins TRBV4-2 to TRBJ2-1, with TRBD1 matching over 7 bases. Germline CDR1 reads LGHNA; CDR2 reads YNFKEQ. This CDR3 contains 15 residues. The junction had 10 bases not matched to a gene; V was cut back by 4 bases and J by 7 bases. The CDR3 DNA follows: TGTGCCAGCAGCCCGCTAGACAGGGAAAATAATGAGCAGTTCTTC. It is translated as CASSPLDRENNEQFF.

The table lists this clone with a few counts. The chain has TRBV27 and TRBJ1-5; D is uncertain. Trimming left V 3 bases short and J 3 bases short, with 3 bases between. The CDR3 runs 12 residues. Germline loops: CDR1 MNHEY, CDR2 SMNVEV (reference sequence). The CDR3 DNA follows: TGTGCCAGCAGTTTCAACAATCAGCCCCAGCATTTT. Its protein is CASSFNNQPQHF.

This chain uses TRBV6-4 with TRBJ2-1, with D unclear. Germline lookup yields CDR1 MRHNA and CDR2 SNTAGT. The ends were cut back, 3 bases at V and 4 bases at J, with 13 bases in the middle. This CDR3 has 15 amino acids. The CDR3 here is CASSEEHILYNEQFF. CDR3 nucleotide sequence: TGTGCCAGCAGTGAGGAACATATACTATACAATGAGCAGTTCTTC.

The chain links TRBV5-8 to TRBJ2-1, with D possibly matching TRBD1 (6 bases). V was pared by 1 base and J by 0 bases, with 11 bases between. This CDR3 comprises 16 residues. Germline CDR1 reads SGHTS; CDR2 reads YDEGEE. CDR3 residues: CASSLFPGASYNEQFF. The CDR3 DNA reads as TGTGCCAGCAGCTTGTTTCCAGGGGCCTCCTACAATGAGCAGTTCTTC.

The rearrangement uses TRBV7-9 and TRBJ2-1, with D possibly matching TRBD2 (6 bases). V shed 5 bases and J shed 0 bases, with 17 bases lying between them. CDR3 length: 17 residues. Germline V gives CDR1 SEHNR, CDR2 FQNEAQ (reference sequence). The CDR3 here is CASSRAGDGSSYNEQFF. Written as DNA, the CDR3 is TGTGCCAGCAGCCGGGCCGGTGACGGGAGCTCCTACAATGAGCAGTTCTTC.

The chain uses TRBV7-9 and TRBJ2-7; D is undetermined. Looked up from germline, CDR1 is SEHNR and CDR2 is FQNEAQ (reference sequence). V was trimmed by 6 bases and J by 0 bases, leaving 9 bases between them. The CDR3 length is 13 residues. CDR3 protein: CASSYEHSYEQYF. DNA for the CDR3: TGTGCCAGCAGTTACGAGCACTCCTACGAGCAGTACTTC.

The genes are TRBV25-1 and TRBJ1-5, with D possibly being TRBD1 (6 bases). CDR1 is MGHDK and CDR2 is SYGVNS in the germline V gene. CDR3 length: 12 residues. With 10 bases removed from V and 4 bases from J, the gap between germline ends came to 11 bases. CDR3 protein: CATGQGNQPQHF. CDR3 sequence (DNA): TGTGCCACCGGCCAGGGGAATCAGCCCCAGCATTTT.

The chain has TRBV2 and TRBJ2-5; TRBD1 might be the D (6 bases). The CDR3 extends over 13 amino acids. The V end was cut by 7 bases, the J end by 2 bases, with 11 bases between. Germline V gene data show CDR1 as SNHLY and CDR2 as FYNNEI. The CDR3 nucleotides are TGTGCCAGCACTAAGGGGACACAAGAGACCCAGTACTTC. Amino acids: CASTKGTQETQYF.

This chain connects TRBV18 to TRBJ2-3, with D possibly TRBD1 on 6 matching bases. Trimming removed 8 bases at V and 1 base at J, with 16 bases between. In germline, CDR1 is KGHSH, CDR2 LQKENI. This CDR3 has 15 amino acids. The CDR3 loop reads CASTSVQGGTDTQYF. CDR3 nucleotide sequence: TGTGCCAGCACCTCGGTACAGGGAGGCACAGATACGCAGTATTTT.

This clone has just one count. The V and J genes are TRBV4-1 and TRBJ2-2; tentatively, D is TRBD1 (6 bases). The CDR3 consists of 15 residues. V was clipped by 4 bases and J by 6 bases, with 15 bases between them. Germline V gene lookup returns CDR1 MGHRA and CDR2 YSYEKL. The CDR3 is CASSRHRVQAGELFF. CDR3 DNA: TGCGCCAGCAGCCGCCACAGGGTACAAGCCGGGGAGCTGTTTTTT.

The chain links TRBV4-2 to TRBJ2-1; 13 bases line up with TRBD2. There are 16 residues in the CDR3. V shed 1 base, J shed 7 bases, and the junction held 4 bases outside the gene matches. CDR1 LGHNA and CDR2 YNFKEQ come from the germline V gene. Here the CDR3 DNA reads TGTGCCAGCAGCCAAGCTGGGACTAGCGGGATGAATGAGCAGTTCTTC. This gives the protein CASSQAGTSGMNEQFF.

This clone has just one count. Other DNA sequences in this specimen translate into the identical CDR3. In DNA form, the CDR3 reads TGTGCCAGCAGTCTGGCTTCCTACGAGCAGTACTTC. Protein sequence: CASSLASYEQYF. The chain recombines TRBV2 with TRBJ2-7; the D is unclear. V lost 5 bases, J lost 1 base, and 6 bases lay in between. Germline CDR1 and CDR2: SNHLY and FYNNEI. The CDR3 covers 12 residues.

The V gene is TRBV19, the J gene TRBJ1-3; no firm D call. Germline V gene sequence: CDR1 LNHDA, CDR2 SQIVND (reference sequence). V was pared by 6 bases and J by 0 bases, with 12 bases between. The CDR3 runs 15 residues. CDR3 protein: CASRPAGYSGNTIYF. CDR3 nucleotide sequence: TGTGCCAGTAGGCCGGCAGGCTACTCTGGAAACACCATATATTTT.

This clone was picked up a small number of times. For the CDR3, the DNA is TGTGCCAGCATGAGGGGGGGAATACCCTACGAGCAGTACTTC. Its translation is CASMRGGIPYEQYF. The V call is TRBV7-2, the J call TRBJ2-7; possible D gene TRBD2, 7 bases. V lost 7 bases to trimming and J lost 2 bases, with 15 bases between them. The CDR3 consists of 14 residues. Germline CDR1 and CDR2: SGHTA and FQGNSA.

The chain recombines TRBV11-3 with TRBJ2-2; no firm D call. The CDR3 runs 14 residues. V lost 0 bases, J lost 8 bases, and 10 bases lay in between. The germline gives CDR1 SGHNT, CDR2 YENEEA. The CDR3 DNA reads TGTGCCAGCAGCTTAGAAGCAGCGAGGGGGGAGCTGTTTTTT. Translation gives CASSLEAARGELFF.

The chain employs TRBV28 and TRBJ2-7, with 10 bases fitting TRBD1. Germline lookup yields CDR1 MDHEN and CDR2 SYDVKM. The CDR3 covers 15 residues. After removal of 4 bases from V and 6 bases from J, the junction contained 9 bases not matched to a gene. The CDR3 region is CASSSDPGTGVEQYF. The CDR3 DNA reads as TGTGCCAGCAGTTCTGACCCTGGGACAGGGGTCGAGCAGTACTTC.

The CDR3 protein is CASSLSGGGQPQHF. The CDR3, as DNA: TGTGCCAGCAGCTTGTCGGGGGGAGGACAGCCCCAGCATTTT. This chain connects TRBV5-5 to TRBJ1-5; weak D call: TRBD1 (5 bases). The CDR3 sequence is 14 residues long. Germline CDR1 and CDR2: SGHKS and YYEKEE (reference sequence). V shed 1 base and J shed 7 bases, with 12 bases lying between them.

This chain links TRBV7-2 with TRBJ2-3, with D perhaps matching TRBD1 (6 bases). With 6 bases removed from V and 4 bases from J, the gap between germline ends came to 20 bases. CDR1 and CDR2 from the germline V gene are SGHTA and FQGNSA. CDR3 length: 16 residues. The CDR3 sequence is CASSIWDTGGADTQYF. The CDR3 DNA sequence: TGTGCCAGCAGTATATGGGACACGGGTGGAGCAGATACGCAGTATTTT. Full variable domain (rest looked up from reference TRBV7-2 and TRBJ2-3): GAGVSQSPSNKVTEKGKDVELRCDPISGHTALYWYRQSLGQGLEFLIYFQGNSAPDKSGLPSDRFSAERTGGSVSTLTIQRTQQEDSAVYLCASSIWDTGGADTQYFGPGTRLTVL.

The chain joins TRBV4-3 to TRBJ2-5; TRBD2 aligns across 9 bases. V gave up 1 base and J gave up 2 bases; unmatched junction bases: 5. The length of the CDR3 is 16 residues. CDR1 is LGHNA and CDR2 is YSLEER in the germline V gene. CDR3 amino acids: CASSQVLAGTQETQYF. DNA for the CDR3: TGCGCCAGCAGCCAAGTTCTAGCGGGGACTCAAGAGACCCAGTACTTC.

The V call is TRBV2, the J call TRBJ1-4, with unresolved D. The CDR3 is made up of 10 amino acids. V shed 8 bases and J shed 11 bases, with 9 bases lying between them. Germline V gene lookup returns CDR1 SNHLY and CDR2 FYNNEI. CDR3 DNA: TGTGCCAGCGGTTCACAGAAACTGTTTTTT. Translated, it gives CASGSQKLFF.